This T cell receptor (beta chain) stems from a study of regulatory T cells in long-lasting Graves disease. Study information: Antithyroid drugs had been taken under 3 months by newly diagnosed Graves' patients.

Time point defined: newly diagnosed GD, antithyroid drugs for less than 3 months. The TCR library was made from RNA that had been extracted from PBMCs in TRIzol. For TCR beta, libraries came from iRepertoire HTBI primers and Arm-PCR of CDR3 regions. TCRdb redid the calling of the multiplex PCR reads with MiXCR, one entry per CDR3 protein. The data show about 370,000 distinct CDR3 sequences, around 15% seen once. This clonotype appeared a few times. Antigen: not known. Its ends do not fully match the called genes, so a read error is possible. Whole-study results and caveats: It is possible that accuracy was reduced by the small size of the sample. Among persistent patients, a larger number of public clonotypes were shared (about 3,000) than among newly diagnosed patients (about 970).

The sequence was collected from a female donor with Graves disease. The sample in question was peripheral blood mononuclear cells (PBMCs), obtained at new diagnosis, from a patient treated with antithyroid drugs.

CDR3 region: CASRAGGASGANVLTF. Here the CDR3 DNA reads TGTGCAAGTAGGGCAGGGGGTGCCTCTGGGGCCAACGTCCTGACTTTC. This chain connects TRBV19 to TRBJ2-6, with TRBD1 identical over 7 bases. Per germline, CDR1 LNHDA and CDR2 SQIVND (reference sequence). The CDR3 is 16 residues long.